These T cell receptor beta chains were read from a single sample in a study of CD8 T cells in Susac syndrome. TCRdb reprocessed the immunoSEQ multiplex PCR reads via MiXCR and lists one record per CDR3 protein. The data contain a few hundred thousand distinct CDR3 sequences, 75% to 90% of them singletons. Sequencing was done on a sample of CD8+ T cells from PBMCs. These receptors came from a human donor with multiple sclerosis. CDR3s include the opening cysteine and the closing phenylalanine or tryptophan. D genes are given only for firm matches. Only some rows state a clone size, as once, few, many or a class for expanded clones.

size,D,V,J,CDR3,DNA
once,.,TRBV24-1,TRBJ2-2,CAASDLRRQNTGELFF,TGTGCCGCCAGTGATTTGCGGCGGCAGAACACCGGGGAGCTGTTTTTT
.,TRBD2,TRBV30,TRBJ2-5,CAWSQTLGGGRETQYF,TGTGCCTGGAGTCAGACCTTGGGGGGGGGACGGGAGACCCAGTACTTC
.,.,TRBV5-4,TRBJ2-2,CAVARDTGELFF,TGTGCCGTTGCACGGGACACCGGGGAGCTGTTTTTT
.,TRBD2,TRBV5-6,TRBJ2-1,CASSLGEREVYNEQFF,TGTGCCAGCAGCTTGGGAGAGCGGGAGGTCTACAATGAGCAGTTCTTC
.,.,TRBV7-8,TRBJ2-5,CASTLLAGRERATQYF,TGTGCCAGCACCCTCCTAGCCGGACGGGAAAGGGCGACCCAGTACTTC
.,.,TRBV12-5,TRBJ2-1,CASGLGRSRSDEQFF,TGTGCTAGTGGTTTGGGACGTTCCCGGAGCGATGAGCAGTTCTTC
.,.,TRBV20-1,TRBJ1-5,CSARIQGDSNQPQHF,TGCAGTGCTAGAATTCAAGGGGATAGCAATCAGCCCCAGCATTTT
.,TRBD2,TRBV6-2/TRBV6-3,TRBJ2-1,CASSWPTGLAGDLREWSYNEQFF,TGTGCCAGCAGTTGGCCTACGGGACTAGCGGGAGACCTGAGAGAATGGTCCTACAATGAGCAGTTCTTC
.,.,TRBV6-2/TRBV6-3,TRBJ1-1,CASSSMGSASEAFF,TGTGCCAGCAGTTCCATGGGGAGCGCGTCTGAAGCTTTCTTT
.,TRBD1,TRBV7-9,TRBJ2-7,CASSPYPGTGVNTYEQYF,TGTGCCAGCAGCCCGTACCCCGGGACAGGGGTGAATACCTACGAGCAGTACTTC
.,TRBD1,TRBV15,TRBJ1-5,CATSRENTPGQGAGQPQHF,TGTGCCACCAGCAGAGAAAACACGCCGGGACAGGGGGCTGGTCAGCCCCAGCATTTT
.,TRBD1,TRBV7-2,TRBJ1-6,CASSYSTGNSPLHF,TGTGCCAGCAGCTACTCGACAGGGAATTCACCCCTCCACTTT
once,.,TRBV27,TRBJ2-5,CASSLGRAQETQYF,TGTGCCAGCAGTTTAGGCAGGGCCCAAGAGACCCAGTACTTC
.,TRBD2,TRBV3-1,TRBJ2-1,CASSQGASGYNEQFF,TGTGCCAGCAGCCAAGGAGCTAGCGGATACAATGAGCAGTTCTTC
.,TRBD1,TRBV10-3,TRBJ1-1,CAISEPGTGIEAFF,TGTGCCATCAGTGAGCCCGGGACAGGGATTGAAGCTTTCTTT
once,.,TRBV7-9,TRBJ1-4,CASSLNLLIDNEKLFF,TGTGCCAGCAGCCTCAACCTATTAATAGATAATGAAAAACTGTTTTTT
.,TRBD1,TRBV6-2/TRBV6-3,TRBJ2-2,CASSYPLRTGAAGELFF,TGTGCCAGCAGTTACCCTCTTCGGACAGGGGCGGCCGGGGAGCTGTTTTTT
.,TRBD1,TRBV7-9,TRBJ2-7,CASSLLAGGEQYF,TGTGCCAGCAGCTTACTGGCAGGGGGCGAGCAGTACTTC
.,.,TRBV7-9,TRBJ1-1,CASSSQGGSGTEAFF,TGTGCCAGCAGCTCCCAAGGGGGGAGTGGCACTGAAGCTTTCTTT
.,.,TRBV6-5,TRBJ1-4,CASSLLGSTNEKLFF,TGTGCCAGCAGTTTGCTGGGTTCGACTAATGAAAAACTGTTTTTT
.,.,TRBV2,TRBJ1-2,CASSEGTYNGYTF,TGTGCCAGCAGTGAAGGGACGTATAATGGCTACACCTTC
.,.,TRBV6-2/TRBV6-3,TRBJ2-6,CASSYSGGSGANVLTF,TGTGCCAGCAGTTACTCGGGTGGTTCTGGGGCCAACGTCCTGACTTTC
.,.,TRBV12-3/TRBV12-4,TRBJ1-4,CASTTGQTGEKLFF,TGTGCCAGCACAACCGGGCAAACGGGTGAAAAACTGTTTTTT
.,.,TRBV20-1,TRBJ1-5,CSARQGLSYQPQHF,TGCAGTGCTAGACAGGGACTGAGCTATCAGCCCCAGCATTTT
.,.,TRBV28,TRBJ2-2,CASSLRLSNTGELFF,TGTGCCAGCAGTTTAAGACTTTCGAACACCGGGGAGCTGTTTTTT
.,.,TRBV24-1,TRBJ2-3,CATSDLDEGSTDTQYF,TGTGCCACCAGTGATCTGGACGAGGGGAGCACAGATACGCAGTATTTT
.,.,TRBV27,TRBJ2-5,CASSSIGGRETQYF,TGTGCCAGCAGTTCAATTGGGGGGCGAGAGACCCAGTACTTC
.,.,TRBV6-1,TRBJ1-4,CASSEVLLGTGATNEKLFF,TGTGCCAGCAGTGAAGTCTTATTGGGAACGGGGGCCACTAATGAAAAACTGTTTTTT
.,.,TRBV19,TRBJ2-1,CASSIFDPKGLNEQFF,TGTGCCAGTAGTATCTTCGACCCGAAGGGGCTCAATGAGCAGTTCTTC
.,.,TRBV7-9,TRBJ1-4,CASSPGLGAGAPNEKLFF,TGTGCCAGCAGCCCAGGCCTGGGGGCAGGGGCCCCGAATGAAAAACTGTTTTTT
.,.,TRBV30,TRBJ2-1,CAWSPAGHEQFF,TGTGCCTGGAGCCCCGCTGGTCATGAGCAGTTCTTC
.,TRBD2,TRBV20-1,TRBJ2-1,CSATAGGLNEQFF,TGCAGTGCTACAGCGGGGGGGCTAAATGAGCAGTTCTTC
few,.,TRBV28,TRBJ1-6,CASSEGVSSSYNSPLHF,TGTGCCAGCAGCGAGGGGGTCTCTTCTTCCTATAATTCACCCCTCCACTTT
.,TRBD1,TRBV7-2,TRBJ2-1,CASSPTGEINEQFF,TGTGCCAGCAGCCCTACAGGGGAGATCAATGAGCAGTTCTTC
.,TRBD1,TRBV27,TRBJ1-5,CASSPLQGSGPQHF,TGTGCCAGCAGTCCCCTACAGGGGTCAGGGCCCCAGCATTTT
few,.,TRBV19,TRBJ1-5,CASTHGTRGNQPQHF,TGTGCCAGTACCCACGGCACCAGGGGCAATCAGCCCCAGCATTTT
.,TRBD2,TRBV20-1,TRBJ2-7,CRALAGGDYEQYF,TGCAGGGCGCTAGCGGGGGGTGACTACGAGCAGTACTTC
.,.,TRBV27,TRBJ2-3,CASSPGTSLDTQYF,TGTGCCAGCAGCCCCGGGACATCTTTAGATACGCAGTATTTT
.,.,TRBV21-1,TRBJ1-5,CASVTGPMSNQPQHF,TGTGCCAGCGTCACCGGGCCGATGAGCAATCAGCCCCAGCATTTT
.,TRBD2,TRBV7-3,TRBJ2-1,CASSASAPFTSGRASEQFF,TGTGCCAGCAGCGCCTCCGCGCCTTTTACTAGCGGGAGGGCCAGTGAGCAGTTCTTC
.,TRBD2,TRBV9,TRBJ2-1,CASSATSGRAFNEQFF,TGTGCCAGCAGCGCGACGAGCGGGAGGGCGTTCAATGAGCAGTTCTTC
.,.,TRBV28,TRBJ2-3,CASSLGGLHTDTQYF,TGTGCCAGCAGTCTAGGGGGGTTACACACAGATACGCAGTATTTT
.,.,TRBV2,TRBJ1-1,CASILDLGAYTEAFF,TGTGCCAGCATCCTTGATCTCGGGGCATACACTGAAGCTTTCTTT